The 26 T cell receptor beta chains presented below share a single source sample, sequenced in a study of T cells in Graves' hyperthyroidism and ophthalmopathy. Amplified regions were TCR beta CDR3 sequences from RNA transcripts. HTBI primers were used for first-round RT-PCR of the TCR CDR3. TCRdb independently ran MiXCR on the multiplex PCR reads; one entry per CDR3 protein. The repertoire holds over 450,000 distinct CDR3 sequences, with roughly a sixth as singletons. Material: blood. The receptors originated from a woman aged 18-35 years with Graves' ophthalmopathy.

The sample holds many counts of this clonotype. The CDR3 nucleotides read TGCAGCGTGTGGGGACAGGGGGGTCCCTACGAGCAGTACTTC. Encoded protein: CSVWGQGGPYEQYF. The V and J genes are TRBV29-1 and TRBJ2-7; 11 bases align to TRBD1. The CDR3 runs to 14 residues. V was pared by 6 bases and J by 2 bases, with 6 bases of the junction left unmatched. The germline gives CDR1 SQVTM, CDR2 ANQGSEA.

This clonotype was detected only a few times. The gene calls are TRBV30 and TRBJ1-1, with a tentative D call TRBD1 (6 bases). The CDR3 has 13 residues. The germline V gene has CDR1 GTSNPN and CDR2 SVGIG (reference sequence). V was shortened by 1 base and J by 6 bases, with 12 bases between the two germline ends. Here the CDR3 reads CAWSALGGAEAFF. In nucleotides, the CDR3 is TGTGCCTGGAGTGCCCTAGGGGGGGCTGAAGCTTTCTTT.

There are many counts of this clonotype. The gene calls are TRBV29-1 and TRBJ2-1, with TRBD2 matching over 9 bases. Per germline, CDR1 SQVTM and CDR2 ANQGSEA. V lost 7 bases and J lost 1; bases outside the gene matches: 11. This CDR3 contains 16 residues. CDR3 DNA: TGCAGCGCCGGAAGGGTTAGCGGGGGATCCTACAATGAGCAGTTCTTC. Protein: CSAGRVSGGSYNEQFF.

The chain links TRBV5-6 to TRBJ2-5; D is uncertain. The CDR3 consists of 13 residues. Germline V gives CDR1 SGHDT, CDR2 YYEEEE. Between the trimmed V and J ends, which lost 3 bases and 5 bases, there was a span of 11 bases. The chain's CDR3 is CASSSDVRETQYF. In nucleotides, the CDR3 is TGTGCCAGCAGCTCGGATGTTCGGGAGACCCAGTACTTC. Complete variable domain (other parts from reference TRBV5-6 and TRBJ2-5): DAGVTQSPTHLIKTRGQQVTLRCSPKSGHDTVSWYQQALGQGPQFIFQYYEEEERQRGNFPDRFSGHQFPNYSSELNVNALLLGDSALYLCASSSDVRETQYFGPGTRLLVL.

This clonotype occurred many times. This chain's CDR3 is CASSLFRFGLAGDEQYF. The CDR3 DNA reads as TGTGCCAGCAGCTTATTTAGATTTGGACTAGCGGGGGATGAGCAGTACTTC. V usage is TRBV11-2 and J usage is TRBJ2-7, with 13 bases fitting TRBD2. V shed 2 bases and J 7 bases; nucleotides not matched to a gene: 11. CDR1 and CDR2 (germline): SGHAT, FQNNGV. This CDR3 spans 17 amino acids.

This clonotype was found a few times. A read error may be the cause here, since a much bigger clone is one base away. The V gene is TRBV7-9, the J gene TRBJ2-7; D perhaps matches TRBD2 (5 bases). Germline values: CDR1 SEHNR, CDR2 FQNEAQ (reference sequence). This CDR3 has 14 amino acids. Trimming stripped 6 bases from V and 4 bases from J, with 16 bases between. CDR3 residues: CASSSGLRTYEQYF. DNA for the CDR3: TGTGCCAGCAGTTCAGGACTGCGAACGTACGAGCAGTACTTC. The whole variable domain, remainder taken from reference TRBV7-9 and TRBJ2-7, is DTGVSQNPRHKITKRGQNVTFRCDPISEHNRLYWYRQTLGQGPEFLTYFQNEAQLEKSRLLSDRFSAERPKGSFSTLEIQRTEQGDSAMYLCASSSGLRTYEQYFGPGTRLTVT.

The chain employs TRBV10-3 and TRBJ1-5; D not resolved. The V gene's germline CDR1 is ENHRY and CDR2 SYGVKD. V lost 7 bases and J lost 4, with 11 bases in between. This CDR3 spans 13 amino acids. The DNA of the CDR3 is TGTGCCATCACGGCGGACCTTAATCAGCCCCAGCATTTT. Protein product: CAITADLNQPQHF.

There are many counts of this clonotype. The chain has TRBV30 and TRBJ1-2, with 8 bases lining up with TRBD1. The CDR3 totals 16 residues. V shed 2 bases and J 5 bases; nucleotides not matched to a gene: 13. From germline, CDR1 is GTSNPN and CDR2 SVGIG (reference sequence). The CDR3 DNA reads TGTGCCTGGAGTTCGGACAATGGACAGGGCACGTATGGCTACACCTTC. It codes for CAWSSDNGQGTYGYTF. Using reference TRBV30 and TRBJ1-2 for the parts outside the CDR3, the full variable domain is SQTIHQWPATLVQPVGSPLSLECTVEGTSNPNLYWYRQAAGRGLQLLFYSVGIGQISSEVPQNLSASRPQDRQFILSSKKLLLSDSGFYLCAWSSDNGQGTYGYTFGSGTRLTVV.

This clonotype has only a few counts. The CDR3, as DNA: TGTGCCAGCAGTGACCTGGGACTGAACACTGAAGCTTTCTTT. Protein sequence: CASSDLGLNTEAFF. The V call is TRBV6-1, the J call TRBJ1-1; a weak D match, TRBD1 (5 bases). CDR3 length: 14 amino acids. The V gene lost 3 bases and the J gene lost 0 bases, with 8 bases spanning the gap. CDR1 is MNHNS and CDR2 is SASEGT in the germline V gene.

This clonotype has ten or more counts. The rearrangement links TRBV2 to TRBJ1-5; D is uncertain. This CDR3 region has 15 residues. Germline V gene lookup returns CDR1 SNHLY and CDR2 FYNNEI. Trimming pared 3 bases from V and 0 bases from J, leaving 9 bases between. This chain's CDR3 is CASSDSRNSNQPQHF. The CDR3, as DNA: TGTGCCAGCAGTGATTCCCGGAATAGCAATCAGCCCCAGCATTTT.

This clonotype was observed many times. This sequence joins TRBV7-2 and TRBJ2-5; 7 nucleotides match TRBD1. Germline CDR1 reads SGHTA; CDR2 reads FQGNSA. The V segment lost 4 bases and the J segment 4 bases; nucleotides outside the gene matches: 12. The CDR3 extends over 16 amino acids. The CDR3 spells CASSSYQGVLAETQYF. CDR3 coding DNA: TGTGCCAGCAGCTCGTATCAGGGGGTCTTAGCAGAGACCCAGTACTTC. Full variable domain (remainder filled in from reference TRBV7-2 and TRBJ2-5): GAGVSQSPSNKVTEKGKDVELRCDPISGHTALYWYRQSLGQGLEFLIYFQGNSAPDKSGLPSDRFSAERTGGSVSTLTIQRTQQEDSAVYLCASSSYQGVLAETQYFGPGTRLLVL.

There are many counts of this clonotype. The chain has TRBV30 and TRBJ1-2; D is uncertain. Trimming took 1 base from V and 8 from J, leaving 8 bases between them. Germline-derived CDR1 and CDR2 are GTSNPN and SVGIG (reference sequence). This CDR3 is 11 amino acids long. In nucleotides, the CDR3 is TGTGCCTGGAGTGGGCTGGGGGGCTACACCTTC. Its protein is CAWSGLGGYTF.

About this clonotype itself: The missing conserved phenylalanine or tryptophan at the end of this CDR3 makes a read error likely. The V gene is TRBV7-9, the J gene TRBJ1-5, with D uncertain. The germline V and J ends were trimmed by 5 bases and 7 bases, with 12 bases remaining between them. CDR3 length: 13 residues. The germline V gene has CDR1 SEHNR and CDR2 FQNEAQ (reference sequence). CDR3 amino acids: CASSPSAWQPQHL. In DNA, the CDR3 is TGTGCCAGCAGCCCCTCGGCGTGGCAGCCCCAGCATCTT.

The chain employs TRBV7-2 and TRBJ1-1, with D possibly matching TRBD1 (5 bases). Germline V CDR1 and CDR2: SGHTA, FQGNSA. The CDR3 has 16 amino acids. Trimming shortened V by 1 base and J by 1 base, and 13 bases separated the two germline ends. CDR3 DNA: TGTGCCAGCAGCTTAGACCCGTGGGGCACGAACACTGAAGCTTTCTTT. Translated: CASSLDPWGTNTEAFF.

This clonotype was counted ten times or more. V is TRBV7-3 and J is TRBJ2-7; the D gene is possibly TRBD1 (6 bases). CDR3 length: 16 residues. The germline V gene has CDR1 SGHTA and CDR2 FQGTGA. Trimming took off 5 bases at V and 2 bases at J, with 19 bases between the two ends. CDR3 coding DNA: TGTGCCAGCAGCGCCCAGTGGACAGAAGATACCTACGAGCAGTACTTC. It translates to CASSAQWTEDTYEQYF.

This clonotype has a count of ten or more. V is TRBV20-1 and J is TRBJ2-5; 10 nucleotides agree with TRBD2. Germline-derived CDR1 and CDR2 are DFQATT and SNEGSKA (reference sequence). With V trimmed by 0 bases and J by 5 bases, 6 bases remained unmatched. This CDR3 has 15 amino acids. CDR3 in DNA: TGCAGTGCTAGAGAACTTATAGCGGGGGGCGAGACCCAGTACTTC. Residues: CSARELIAGGETQYF.

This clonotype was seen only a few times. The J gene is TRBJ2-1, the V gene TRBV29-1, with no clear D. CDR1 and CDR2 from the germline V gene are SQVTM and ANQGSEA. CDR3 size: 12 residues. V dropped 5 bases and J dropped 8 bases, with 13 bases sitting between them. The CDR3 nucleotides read TGCAGCGTTCCTATGGGCGCGGATGAGCAGTTCTTC. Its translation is CSVPMGADEQFF.

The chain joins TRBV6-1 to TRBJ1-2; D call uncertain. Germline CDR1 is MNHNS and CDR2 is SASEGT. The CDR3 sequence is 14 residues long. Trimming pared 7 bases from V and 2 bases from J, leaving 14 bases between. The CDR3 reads CASNGPDLNYGYTF. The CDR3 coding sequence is TGTGCCAGCAACGGACCCGATCTGAACTATGGCTACACCTTC.

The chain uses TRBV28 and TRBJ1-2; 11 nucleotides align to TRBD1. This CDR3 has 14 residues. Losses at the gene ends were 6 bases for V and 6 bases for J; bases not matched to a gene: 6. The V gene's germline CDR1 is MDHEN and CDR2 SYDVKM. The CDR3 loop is CASRRPDRGHGYTF. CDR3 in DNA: TGTGCCAGCAGGCGGCCGGACAGGGGGCATGGCTACACCTTC.

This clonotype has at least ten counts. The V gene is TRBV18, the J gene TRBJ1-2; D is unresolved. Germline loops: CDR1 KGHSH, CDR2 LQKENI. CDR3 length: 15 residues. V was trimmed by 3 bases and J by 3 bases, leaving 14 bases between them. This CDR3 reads CASSPVDYRDYGYTF. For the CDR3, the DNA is TGTGCCAGCTCACCCGTCGACTATAGGGACTATGGCTACACCTTC.

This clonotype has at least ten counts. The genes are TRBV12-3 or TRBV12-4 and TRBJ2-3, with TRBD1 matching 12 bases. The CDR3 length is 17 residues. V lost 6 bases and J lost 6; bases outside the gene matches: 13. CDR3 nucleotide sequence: TGTGCCAGCAGGCCCGGGACAGGGGGCCGGTCAGGGGATACGCAGTATTTT. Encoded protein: CASRPGTGGRSGDTQYF.

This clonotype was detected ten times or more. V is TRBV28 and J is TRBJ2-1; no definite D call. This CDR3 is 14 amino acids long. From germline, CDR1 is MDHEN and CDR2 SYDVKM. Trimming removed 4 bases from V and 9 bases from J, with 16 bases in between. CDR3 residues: CASSSPTPLPEQFF. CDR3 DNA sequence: TGTGCCAGCAGTTCACCAACTCCCTTACCTGAGCAGTTCTTC.

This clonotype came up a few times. CDR3 coding DNA: TGCGCCAGCAGCCAAATGGGGCAGGGGGAGAGCAATCAGCCCCAGCATTTT. Translated: CASSQMGQGESNQPQHF. The rearrangement uses TRBV4-1 and TRBJ1-5; 7 nucleotides align to TRBD1. Germline V gene sequence: CDR1 MGHRA, CDR2 YSYEKL. CDR3 length: 17 amino acids. Unmatched junction bases numbered 8, after V lost 2 bases and J lost 1 base.

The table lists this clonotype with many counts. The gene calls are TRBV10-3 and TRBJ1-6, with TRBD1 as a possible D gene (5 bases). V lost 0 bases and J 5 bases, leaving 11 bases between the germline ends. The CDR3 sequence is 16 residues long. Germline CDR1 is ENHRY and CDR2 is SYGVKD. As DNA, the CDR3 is TGTGCCATCAGTGAGTCGGCGGGACGGCATAATTCACCCCTCCACTTT. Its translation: CAISESAGRHNSPLHF.

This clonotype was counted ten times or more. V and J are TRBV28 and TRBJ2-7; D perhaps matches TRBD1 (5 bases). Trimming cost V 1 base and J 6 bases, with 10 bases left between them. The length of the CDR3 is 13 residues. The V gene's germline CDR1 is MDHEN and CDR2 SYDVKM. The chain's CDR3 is CASSLFPRGEQYF. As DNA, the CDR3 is TGTGCCAGCAGTTTATTCCCTAGGGGCGAGCAGTACTTC.

For the CDR3, the DNA is TGTGCCAGCAGCTCGACAGGGGGCGCGTTATTTGGCTACACCTTC. Its protein is CASSSTGGALFGYTF. The V gene is TRBV7-2, the J gene TRBJ1-2, with TRBD1 matching 10 bases. CDR1 is SGHTA, CDR2 FQGNSA, per germline. This CDR3 is 15 amino acids long. Germline trimming cut 4 bases from V and 7 bases from J; bases unmatched to any gene: 9.